A single sample gave rise to the 14 T cell receptor beta chains below, sequenced in a study of shared clonotypes between healthy human individuals. As defined, naive CD8 cells were CD45RO-negative and positively selected for CCR7, with terminally differentiated effector memory CD45RA+ cells excluded. Only in-frame clones appear in the TCRdb table, and some are missing; sequencing was by immunoSEQ multiplex PCR. The sample has 1.5 million to 2.5 million clones, over 85% seen once; the top ten hold around 1.2%. Sequenced: naive CD8+ T cells sorted from blood. Receptors were obtained from a man younger than 30 in good health.

The chain couples TRBV19 to TRBJ2-2; the D is unclear. Germline V gives CDR1 LNHDA, CDR2 SQIVND (reference sequence). V dropped 1 base and J dropped 6 bases, with 9 bases sitting between them. This CDR3 spans 14 amino acids. Here the CDR3 reads CASSIGNGAGELFF. The CDR3 DNA reads as TGTGCCAGTAGTATAGGGAATGGGGCCGGGGAGCTGTTTTTT.

This chain connects TRBV13 to TRBJ2-7, with D possibly being TRBD2 (6 bases). V was clipped by 5 bases and J by 5 bases, with 13 bases between them. The CDR3 length is 13 residues. The germline V gene has CDR1 PRHDT and CDR2 FYEKMQ (reference sequence). In nucleotides, the CDR3 is TGTGCCAGCAGCGACGGGGGTTGGAACGAGCAGTACTTC. It is translated as CASSDGGWNEQYF. Drawing the rest from reference TRBV13 and TRBJ2-7, the complete variable domain is AAGVIQSPRHLIKEKRETATLKCYPIPRHDTVYWYQQGPGQDPQFLISFYEKMQSDKGSIPDRFSAQQFSDYHSELNMSSLELGDSALYFCASSDGGWNEQYFGPGTRLTVT.

Here the CDR3 DNA reads TGTGCCTGGAGTGTAAAGGGGGCTGAAGCTTTCTTT. Protein: CAWSVKGAEAFF. The chain is built from TRBV30 and TRBJ1-1; possible D gene TRBD1, 6 bases. The CDR3 is 12 residues long. V was trimmed by 0 bases and J by 6 bases, leaving 8 bases between them. Per the germline V gene, CDR1 is GTSNPN and CDR2 is SVGIG (reference sequence). Filled out from reference TRBV30 and TRBJ1-1, the complete variable domain reads SQTIHQWPATLVQPVGSPLSLECTVEGTSNPNLYWYRQAAGRGLQLLFYSVGIGQISSEVPQNLSASRPQDRQFILSSKKLLLSDSGFYLCAWSVKGAEAFFGQGTRLTVV.

Here the CDR3 DNA reads TGCGCCAGCAGTGGTGGGGTAGGGTACGAGCAGTACTTC. Translation: CASSGGVGYEQYF. The chain is built from TRBV10-2 and TRBJ2-7, with D hard to call. CDR3 length: 13 residues. Trimming shortened V by 4 bases and J by 4 bases, and 11 bases separated the two germline ends. CDR1 and CDR2 from the germline V gene are WSHSY and SAAADI.

This clone has a single count. The CDR3 loop reads CASSYSVGATTEAFF. The CDR3 DNA reads TGTGCCAGCAGTTACTCGGTGGGGGCAACGACTGAAGCTTTCTTT. The chain carries TRBV6-5 and TRBJ1-1; tentatively, D is TRBD1 (6 bases). This CDR3 has 15 residues. In germline, CDR1 is MNHEY, CDR2 SVGAGI. The V and J ends lost 0 bases and 5 bases respectively, with 13 bases between them.

In regard to this clone: This same CDR3 is encoded by further DNA sequences in the sample. The chain couples TRBV27 to TRBJ1-2; no definite D call. The CDR3 covers 13 residues. From germline, CDR1 is MNHEY and CDR2 SMNVEV (reference sequence). The V end was cut by 3 bases, the J end by 2 bases, with 7 bases between. The CDR3 sequence: CASSFTRNYGYTF. DNA for the CDR3: TGTGCCAGCAGTTTTACGCGGAACTATGGCTACACCTTC.

The chain recombines TRBV10-2 with TRBJ1-1; D is ambiguous. CDR1 is WSHSY and CDR2 is SAAADI in the germline V gene. V lost 0 bases and J 8 bases, leaving 7 bases between the germline ends. This CDR3 spans 12 amino acids. The CDR3 spells CASSESGYEAFF. The CDR3, as DNA: TGCGCCAGCAGTGAGTCAGGGTACGAAGCTTTCTTT.

The J gene is TRBJ2-3, the V gene TRBV4-3, with 9 bases aligning to TRBD1. This CDR3 region has 16 residues. V lost 0 bases and J lost 3; bases outside the gene matches: 4. Germline loops: CDR1 LGHNA, CDR2 YSLEER. The CDR3 spells CASSQDTGGWTDTQYF. The CDR3 DNA reads as TGCGCCAGCAGCCAAGATACAGGGGGCTGGACAGATACGCAGTATTTT.

This clone was observed once. The chain links TRBV7-9 to TRBJ2-7; 11 bases map to TRBD1. J gave up 6 bases and V 4 bases, and 8 bases lay outside the gene matches. The germline CDR1 and CDR2 sequences are SEHNR and FQNEAQ (reference sequence). This CDR3 comprises 15 residues. The CDR3 loop reads CASSSIADRGLEQYF. The CDR3 nucleotides are TGTGCCAGCAGCTCCATCGCGGACAGGGGGCTCGAGCAGTACTTC.

To note about this clone: The same CDR3 arises from other DNA sequences in this sample as well. The rearrangement joins TRBV7-9 to TRBJ2-2; D gene ambiguous. CDR1 SEHNR and CDR2 FQNEAQ come from the germline V gene (reference sequence). CDR3 length: 14 residues. Deletions cut 0 bases from V and 1 base from J, with 3 bases between. The chain's CDR3 is CASSLALNTGELFF. The DNA for the CDR3 is TGTGCCAGCAGCTTAGCTCTGAACACCGGGGAGCTGTTTTTT.

This clone was recorded once. The chain has TRBV9 and TRBJ1-6; the match to TRBD1 covers 12 bases. The CDR3 runs to 20 residues. With 2 bases clipped from V and 0 bases from J, the junction kept 9 bases outside the gene matches. Germline V CDR1 and CDR2: SGDLS, YYNGEE. This CDR3 is CASSVPGQGAISSYNSPLHF. CDR3 sequence (DNA): TGTGCCAGCAGCGTTCCGGGACAGGGGGCAATAAGCTCCTATAATTCACCCCTCCACTTT.

This clone was observed a single time. The chain joins TRBV29-1 to TRBJ2-2; no firm D call. Trimming removed 1 base at V and 6 bases at J, with 9 bases between. The CDR3 length is 13 residues. CDR1 and CDR2 from the germline V gene are SQVTM and ANQGSEA. CDR3 bases: TGCAGCGTTGAAGCAAGGCGCCCCGGGGAGCTGTTTTTT. Translation gives CSVEARRPGELFF.

This clone was counted once. This chain links TRBV19 with TRBJ2-7, with 10 bases identical to TRBD2. The ends lost 0 bases at V and 3 bases at J; junction bases unmatched: 8. CDR1 and CDR2 from the germline V gene are LNHDA and SQIVND (reference sequence). This CDR3 region has 17 residues. The CDR3 nucleotides are TGTGCCAGTAGTATAGATGGTGAAGCGGGAGGGAACTACGAGCAGTACTTC. It yields the protein CASSIDGEAGGNYEQYF.

V is TRBV9 and J is TRBJ1-6; 7 nucleotides match TRBD1. V lost 3 bases and J lost 6; bases outside the gene matches: 15. CDR1 is SGDLS, CDR2 YYNGEE, per germline. The CDR3 runs 18 residues. The CDR3 here is CASSAEHPVTGLNSPLHF. The CDR3 coding sequence is TGTGCCAGCAGCGCCGAACACCCCGTGACAGGGCTTAATTCACCCCTCCACTTT.